These T cell receptor beta chains were read from a single sample in a study of identical twins. A single record per CDR3 protein comes from TCRdb applying MiXCR to the 5' RACE reads. This table holds about 520,000 distinct CDR3 sequences, about 20% found once. This same sample was also taken into another study, of T cells expressing NK-cell markers.

The specimen was CD4+ T cells sorted from blood. These receptor sequences come from a young woman in good health. CDR3s include the opening cysteine and the closing phenylalanine or tryptophan. A D gene is named only where the DNA matches it firmly. Not all rows give a size; the values are once, few, many and, for expanded clones, a class.

j_gene,d_gene,len,v_gene,abundance,CDR3aa,CDR3nt
TRBJ2-7,TRBD1,16,TRBV7-6,NA,CASSLMSGQGSGEQYF,TGTGCCAGCAGCTTAATGTCGGGACAGGGTTCGGGGGAGCAGTACTTC
TRBJ2-1,TRBD2,15,TRBV13,few,CASSLRGRGYNEQFF,TGTGCCAGCAGCTTACGCGGGAGAGGTTACAATGAGCAGTTCTTC
TRBJ2-5,NA,16,TRBV7-2,few,CASSLDEKRREETQYF,TGTGCCAGCAGCTTAGATGAGAAGCGGAGAGAAGAGACCCAGTACTTC
TRBJ2-7,NA,15,TRBV6-5,NA,CASSYRGTRAYEQYF,TGTGCCAGCAGTTACCGAGGGACAAGGGCCTACGAGCAGTACTTC
TRBJ2-1,NA,16,TRBV10-3,many,CAISERRGPSYNEQFF,TGTGCCATCAGTGAGAGGAGGGGCCCCTCCTACAATGAGCAGTTCTTC
TRBJ1-5,TRBD1,14,TRBV27,many,CASRRTGSYQPQHF,TGTGCCAGCAGGCGGACAGGGAGTTATCAGCCCCAGCATTTT
TRBJ2-1,NA,11,TRBV20-1,NA,CSDTRGDEQFF,TGCAGTGATACTCGGGGCGATGAGCAGTTCTTC
TRBJ2-3,NA,14,TRBV5-1,NA,CASSFNPSSTKGDF,TGCGCCAGCAGCTTTAATCCGTCATCGACTAAGGGGGATTTT
TRBJ1-1,NA,14,TRBV2,NA,CASSDRGMNTEAFF,TGTGCCAGCAGTGACCGGGGGATGAACACTGAAGCTTTCTTT
TRBJ2-1,TRBD2,15,TRBV5-1,NA,CASRVAGGPNNEQFF,TGCGCCAGCCGAGTAGCGGGAGGGCCTAACAATGAGCAGTTCTTC
TRBJ1-2,NA,14,TRBV7-9,few,CASSRLTRDYGYTF,TGTGCCAGCAGTCGCTTAACCCGAGACTATGGCTACACCTTC
TRBJ2-1,NA,15,TRBV11-2,NA,CASSTSTGPGNEQFF,TGTGCCAGCAGCACGAGTACGGGCCCTGGAAATGAGCAGTTCTTC
TRBJ1-5,NA,13,TRBV20-1,NA,CSARSGSNQPQHF,TGCAGTGCTAGATCAGGGTCCAATCAGCCCCAGCATTTT
TRBJ2-5,NA,15,TRBV18,few,CASSPTQTIQETQYF,TGTGCCAGCTCACCGACCCAGACAATACAAGAGACCCAGTACTTC
TRBJ1-1,TRBD1,13,TRBV29-1,few,CSAYRGGNTEAFF,TGCAGCGCGTACAGGGGAGGGAACACTGAAGCTTTCTTT
TRBJ2-3,NA,15,TRBV12-3/TRBV12-4,NA,CASSFRVGGTDTQYF,TGTGCCAGCAGTTTTCGGGTCGGAGGCACAGATACGCAGTATTTT
TRBJ2-1,TRBD2,16,TRBV4-2,few,CASSRGTSGGASEQFF,TGTGCCAGCAGCCGAGGGACTAGCGGGGGGGCTAGCGAGCAGTTCTTC
TRBJ2-2,TRBD2,14,TRBV5-1,few,CASSFSLAPGELFF,TGCGCCAGCAGCTTTTCACTAGCGCCCGGGGAGCTGTTTTTT
TRBJ2-5,NA,19,TRBV11-2,few,CASRRARASSGSARETQYF,TGTGCCAGCAGACGGGCTCGCGCCTCATCAGGGTCAGCACGAGAGACCCAGTACTTC
TRBJ2-1,TRBD1,14,TRBV12-5,few,CASGGGTGRNEQFF,TGTGCTAGTGGTGGCGGGACAGGACGTAATGAGCAGTTCTTC
TRBJ2-5,NA,17,TRBV27,few,CASSESSGGNLGKTQYF,TGTGCCAGCAGTGAGTCGTCCGGGGGCAATCTCGGGAAGACCCAGTACTTC
TRBJ2-5,NA,15,TRBV10-3,NA,CAISESQTGRETQYF,TGTGCCATCAGTGAGTCTCAGACAGGGAGGGAGACCCAGTACTTC
TRBJ1-3,NA,14,TRBV20-1,few,CSAIKGLSGNTIYF,TGCAGTGCTATAAAGGGGCTCTCTGGAAACACCATATATTTT
TRBJ2-1,NA,12,TRBV20-1,NA,CSAQQGLNEQFF,TGCAGTGCGCAACAGGGCTTGAATGAGCAGTTCTTC
TRBJ1-4,NA,12,TRBV9,NA,CASSPTSEKLFF,TGTGCCAGCTCCCCCACTTCGGAAAAACTGTTTTTT
TRBJ1-1,NA,12,TRBV5-1,few,CASSLPPEEAFF,TGCGCCAGCAGCTTGCCTCCGGAAGAAGCTTTCTTT
TRBJ2-3,NA,15,TRBV28,NA,CASSVGGRIADTQYF,TGTGCCAGCAGTGTAGGGGGGAGGATAGCAGATACGCAGTATTTT
TRBJ2-3,TRBD2,17,TRBV18,NA,CASSPRVSGGAPDTQYF,TGTGCCAGCTCACCACGCGTAAGCGGGGGGGCCCCAGATACGCAGTATTTT
TRBJ2-1,NA,18,TRBV5-1,few,CASSAPNHLSGAADEQFF,TGCGCCAGCAGCGCCCCAAATCATCTTTCGGGGGCGGCCGATGAGCAGTTCTTC
TRBJ2-1,NA,12,TRBV2,NA,CASSEGFHEQFF,TGTGCCAGCAGTGAGGGTTTCCATGAGCAGTTCTTC
TRBJ1-1,NA,11,TRBV30,few,CAWSVRLEAFF,TGTGCCTGGAGTGTAAGACTAGAAGCTTTCTTT
TRBJ1-6,NA,13,TRBV7-2,NA,CASSFHRDSPLHF,TGTGCCAGCAGCTTCCACAGGGATTCACCCCTCCACTTT
TRBJ2-2,NA,17,TRBV9,few,CASSAKPGTLNTGELFF,TGTGCCAGCAGCGCAAAACCCGGGACACTAAACACCGGGGAGCTGTTTTTT
TRBJ2-4,TRBD1,16,TRBV7-2,few,CASSRHGAGQGNIQYF,TGTGCCAGCAGTCGCCATGGGGCCGGACAGGGAAACATTCAGTACTTC
TRBJ2-5,TRBD2,16,TRBV6-5,many,CASSFRTSGRRETQYF,TGTGCCAGCAGTTTTCGGACTAGCGGGAGGAGGGAGACCCAGTACTTC
TRBJ2-2,NA,18,TRBV11-2,NA,CASSQYRGLAGDSGELFF,TGTGCCAGCAGTCAATACAGGGGGCTAGCGGGAGACAGTGGGGAGCTGTTTTTT
TRBJ2-5,NA,13,TRBV12-5,NA,CASGKGLQETQYF,TGTGCTAGTGGCAAGGGGTTACAAGAGACCCAGTACTTC
TRBJ2-3,NA,12,TRBV20-1,NA,CSARWGADTQYF,TGCAGTGCTAGATGGGGAGCAGATACGCAGTATTTT
TRBJ1-1,NA,15,TRBV5-1,few,CASSLVEGLRTEAFF,TGCGCCAGCAGCTTGGTCGAGGGACTCAGGACTGAAGCTTTCTTT
TRBJ2-1,NA,16,TRBV10-3,NA,CAISVLAGRTYNEQFF,TGTGCCATCAGTGTTTTGGCGGGACGAACCTACAATGAGCAGTTCTTC
TRBJ2-7,NA,15,TRBV5-1,NA,CASSLPGTGSYEQYF,TGCGCCAGCAGCTTGCCCGGGACTGGATCCTACGAGCAGTACTTC
TRBJ1-2,TRBD1,14,TRBV14,few,CASSQGGQFFGYTF,TGTGCCAGCAGCCAAGGGGGACAGTTCTTTGGCTACACCTTC
TRBJ1-6,NA,15,TRBV7-2,NA,CASSLAAWTNSPLHF,TGTGCCAGCAGCTTAGCCGCTTGGACCAATTCACCCCTCCACTTT
TRBJ1-1,TRBD1,15,TRBV9,few,CASSVSDRGHTEAFF,TGTGCCAGCAGCGTATCAGACAGGGGCCACACTGAAGCTTTCTTT
TRBJ1-2,NA,12,TRBV5-6,NA,CASSLELGGYTF,TGTGCCAGCAGCTTGGAACTGGGGGGCTACACCTTC